Listed here is a single T cell receptor (beta chain). Profiling relied on immunoSEQ multiplex PCR, and the TCRdb table lists in-frame clones only, not all of them. Of roughly 140,000 clones in the sample, 85% to 95% were seen once. These data belong to a study of OX40 agonist ivuxolimab in advanced cancers. Study information: Recorded diagnoses for dose-escalation patients were hepatocellular carcinoma, melanoma, renal cell or head and neck cancer.

Germline CDR1 LNHDA, CDR2 SQIVND (reference sequence). The CDR3 contains 13 residues. V was shortened by 4 bases and J by 8 bases, with 14 bases between the two germline ends. This clonotype was sampled from an adult with an advanced solid tumor such as melanoma, head and neck, liver or kidney cancer. The specimen was CD4+ or CD8+ T cells sorted from blood, collected in a trial of the OX40 agonist ivuxolimab. This chain connects TRBV19 to TRBJ1-1; no clear D gene. CDR3 sequence: CASSTQWYGEAFF. Here the CDR3 DNA reads TGTGCCAGTAGTACTCAGTGGTACGGGGAAGCTTTCTTT.